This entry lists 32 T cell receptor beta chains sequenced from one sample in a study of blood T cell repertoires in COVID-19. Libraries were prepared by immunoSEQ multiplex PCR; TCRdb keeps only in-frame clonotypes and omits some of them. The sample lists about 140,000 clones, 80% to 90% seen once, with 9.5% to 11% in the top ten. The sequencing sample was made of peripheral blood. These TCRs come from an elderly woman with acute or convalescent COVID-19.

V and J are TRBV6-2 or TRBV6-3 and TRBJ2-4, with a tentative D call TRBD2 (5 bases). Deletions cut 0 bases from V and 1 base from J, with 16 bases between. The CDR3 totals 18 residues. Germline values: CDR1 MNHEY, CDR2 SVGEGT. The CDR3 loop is CASSYSGSREPAKNIQYF. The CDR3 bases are TGTGCCAGCAGTTACTCGGGTTCAAGGGAGCCGGCCAAAAACATTCAGTACTTC.

For the CDR3, the DNA is TGTGCCAGCAGCGTAGCTACGTCGGAGACCCAGTACTTC. This translates into CASSVATSETQYF. The genes are TRBV9 and TRBJ2-5; D gene unclear. This CDR3 has 13 residues. Germline values: CDR1 SGDLS, CDR2 YYNGEE. V was clipped by 0 bases and J by 5 bases, with 8 bases between them.

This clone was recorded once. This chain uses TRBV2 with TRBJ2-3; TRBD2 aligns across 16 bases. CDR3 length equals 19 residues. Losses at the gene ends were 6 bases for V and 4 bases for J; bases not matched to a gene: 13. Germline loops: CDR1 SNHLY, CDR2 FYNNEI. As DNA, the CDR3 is TGTGCCAGCAGAGCGAAACCGGGACTAGCGGGGGGGCATGCAGATACGCAGTATTTT. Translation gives CASRAKPGLAGGHADTQYF.

CDR3 in amino acids: CASSYGGLSEKLFF. As DNA, the CDR3 is TGTGCCAGCAGTTACGGCGGGTTGAGTGAAAAACTGTTTTTT. This chain uses TRBV6-5 with TRBJ1-4; D uncertain. The CDR3 covers 14 residues. Per germline, CDR1 MNHEY and CDR2 SVGAGI. Trimming removed 2 bases from V and 7 bases from J, with 11 bases in between.

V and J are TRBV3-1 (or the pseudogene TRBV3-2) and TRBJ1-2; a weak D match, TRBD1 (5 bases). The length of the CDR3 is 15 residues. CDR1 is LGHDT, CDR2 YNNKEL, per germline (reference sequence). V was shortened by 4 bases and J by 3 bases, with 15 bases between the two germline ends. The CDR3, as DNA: TGTGCCAGCAGCCCCGGAGGGGCTCAGGACTATGGCTACACCTTC. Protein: CASSPGGAQDYGYTF.

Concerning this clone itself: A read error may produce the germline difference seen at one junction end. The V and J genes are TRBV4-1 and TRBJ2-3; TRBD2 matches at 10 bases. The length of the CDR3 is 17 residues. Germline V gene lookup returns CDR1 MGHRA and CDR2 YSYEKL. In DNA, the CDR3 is TGCGCCAGCAGCCAAGATCGACTAGCGGGCTTCACATATACGCAGTATTTT. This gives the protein CASSQDRLAGFTYTQYF.

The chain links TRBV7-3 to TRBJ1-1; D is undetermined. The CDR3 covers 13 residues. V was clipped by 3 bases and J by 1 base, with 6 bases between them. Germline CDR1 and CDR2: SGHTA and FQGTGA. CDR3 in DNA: TGTGCCAGCAGCTTGACAAAGAACACTGAAGCTTTCTTT. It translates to CASSLTKNTEAFF.

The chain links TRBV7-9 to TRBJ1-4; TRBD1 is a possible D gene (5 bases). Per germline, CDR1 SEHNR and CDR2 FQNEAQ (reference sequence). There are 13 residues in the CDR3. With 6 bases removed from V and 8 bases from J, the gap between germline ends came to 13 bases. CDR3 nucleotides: TGTGCCAGCAGGCGGACATCGGACGAAAAACTGTTTTTT. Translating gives CASRRTSDEKLFF.

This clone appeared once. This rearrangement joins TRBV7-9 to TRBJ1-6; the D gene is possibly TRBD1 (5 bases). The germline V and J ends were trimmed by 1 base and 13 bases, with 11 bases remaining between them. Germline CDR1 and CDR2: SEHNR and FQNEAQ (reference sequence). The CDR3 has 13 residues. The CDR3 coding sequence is TGTGCCAGCAGCTTAGATGGGGCGGCGCCCCTCCACTTT. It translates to CASSLDGAAPLHF.

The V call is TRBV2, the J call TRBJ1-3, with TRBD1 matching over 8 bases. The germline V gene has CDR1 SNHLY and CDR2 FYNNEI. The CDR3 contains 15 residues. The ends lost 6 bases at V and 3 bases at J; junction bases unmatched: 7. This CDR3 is CASSYQGAGGNTIYF. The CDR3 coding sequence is TGTGCCAGCAGCTACCAGGGGGCCGGTGGAAACACCATATATTTT.

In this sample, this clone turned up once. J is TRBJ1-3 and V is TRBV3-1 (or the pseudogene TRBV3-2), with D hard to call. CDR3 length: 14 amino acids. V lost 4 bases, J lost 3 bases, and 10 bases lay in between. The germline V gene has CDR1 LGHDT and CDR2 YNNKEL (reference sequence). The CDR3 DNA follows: TGTGCCAGCAGCCCTTCGGGAGTTGGAAACACCATATATTTT. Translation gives CASSPSGVGNTIYF.

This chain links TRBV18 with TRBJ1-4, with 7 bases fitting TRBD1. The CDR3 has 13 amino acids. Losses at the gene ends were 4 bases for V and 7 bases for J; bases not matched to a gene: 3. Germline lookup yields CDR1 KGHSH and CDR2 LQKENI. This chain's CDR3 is CASSRDSVEKLFF. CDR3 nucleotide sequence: TGTGCCAGCTCACGGGACAGTGTTGAAAAACTGTTTTTT.

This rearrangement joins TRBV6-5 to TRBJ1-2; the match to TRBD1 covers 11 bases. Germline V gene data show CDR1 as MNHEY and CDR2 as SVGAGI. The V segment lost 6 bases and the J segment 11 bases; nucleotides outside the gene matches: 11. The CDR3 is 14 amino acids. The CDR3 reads CASRSSGTGGGYTF. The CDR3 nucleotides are TGTGCCAGCAGGTCCTCCGGGACAGGGGGGGGGTACACCTTC.

CDR3 bases: TGTGCCAGCAGCTTAGTCGGTACAGATACGCAGTATTTT. This sequence encodes CASSLVGTDTQYF. The V call is TRBV7-3, the J call TRBJ2-3; D unclear. Trimming cost V 2 bases and J 3 bases, with 6 bases left between them. The CDR3 consists of 13 residues. Germline V CDR1 and CDR2: SGHTA, FQGTGA.

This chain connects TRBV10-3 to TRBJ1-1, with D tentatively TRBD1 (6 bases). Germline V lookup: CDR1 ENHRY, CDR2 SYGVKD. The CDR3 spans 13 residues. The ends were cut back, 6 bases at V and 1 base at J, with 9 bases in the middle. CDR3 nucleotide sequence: TGTGCCATCAGCATGACAGGGAACACTGAAGCTTTCTTT. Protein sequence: CAISMTGNTEAFF.

This CDR3 reads CASRDPRGSSYNEQFF. In nucleotides, the CDR3 is TGCGCCAGCAGGGATCCCAGGGGGAGCTCCTACAATGAGCAGTTCTTC. The V gene is TRBV5-1, the J gene TRBJ2-1, with 7 bases fitting TRBD1. CDR3 size: 16 residues. The V gene's germline CDR1 is SGHRS and CDR2 YFSETQ. With V trimmed by 5 bases and J by 0 bases, 8 bases remained unmatched.

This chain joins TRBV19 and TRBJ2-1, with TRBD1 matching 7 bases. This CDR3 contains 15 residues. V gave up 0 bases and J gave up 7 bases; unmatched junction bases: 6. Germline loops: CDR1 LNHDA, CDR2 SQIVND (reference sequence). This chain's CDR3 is CASSIDGGQVNEQFF. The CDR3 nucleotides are TGTGCCAGTAGTATAGATGGTGGACAGGTGAATGAGCAGTTCTTC.

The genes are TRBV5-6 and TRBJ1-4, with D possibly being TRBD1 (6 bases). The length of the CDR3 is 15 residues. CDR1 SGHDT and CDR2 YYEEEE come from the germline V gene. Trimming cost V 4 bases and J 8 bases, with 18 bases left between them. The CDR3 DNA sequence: TGTGCCAGCAGCACCGCACAGGGAATAAGAGAAAAACTGTTTTTT. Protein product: CASSTAQGIREKLFF.

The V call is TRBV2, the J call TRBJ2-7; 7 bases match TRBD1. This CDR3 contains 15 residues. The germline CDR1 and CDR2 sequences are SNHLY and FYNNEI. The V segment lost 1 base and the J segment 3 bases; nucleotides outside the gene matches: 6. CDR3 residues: CASSEVGQNNYEQYF. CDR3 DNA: TGTGCCAGCAGTGAAGTGGGACAGAATAACTACGAGCAGTACTTC.

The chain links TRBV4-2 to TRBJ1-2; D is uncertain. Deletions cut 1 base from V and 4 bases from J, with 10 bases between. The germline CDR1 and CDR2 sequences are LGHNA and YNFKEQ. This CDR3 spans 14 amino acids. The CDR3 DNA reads TGTGCCAGCAGCCAAGGTTCGGACTCCTATGGCTACACCTTC. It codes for CASSQGSDSYGYTF.

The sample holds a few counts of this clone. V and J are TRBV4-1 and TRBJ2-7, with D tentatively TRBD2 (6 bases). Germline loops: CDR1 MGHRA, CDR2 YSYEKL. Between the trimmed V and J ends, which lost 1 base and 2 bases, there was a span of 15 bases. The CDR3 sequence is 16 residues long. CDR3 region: CASSQGDLFSTYEQYF. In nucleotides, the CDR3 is TGCGCCAGCAGCCAAGGGGACTTGTTTTCAACCTACGAGCAGTACTTC.

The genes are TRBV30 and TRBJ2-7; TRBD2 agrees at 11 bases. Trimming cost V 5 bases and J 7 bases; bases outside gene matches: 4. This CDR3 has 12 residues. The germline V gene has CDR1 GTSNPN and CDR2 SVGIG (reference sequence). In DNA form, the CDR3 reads TGTGCCTGGGGCCGACTAGCGGGAGAGCAGTACTTC. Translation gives CAWGRLAGEQYF.

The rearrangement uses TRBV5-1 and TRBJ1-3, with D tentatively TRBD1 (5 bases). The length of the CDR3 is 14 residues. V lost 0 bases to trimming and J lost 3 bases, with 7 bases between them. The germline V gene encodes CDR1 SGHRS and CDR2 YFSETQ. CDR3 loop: CASSLVGLGNTIYF. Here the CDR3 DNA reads TGCGCCAGCAGCTTGGTGGGGCTTGGAAACACCATATATTTT.

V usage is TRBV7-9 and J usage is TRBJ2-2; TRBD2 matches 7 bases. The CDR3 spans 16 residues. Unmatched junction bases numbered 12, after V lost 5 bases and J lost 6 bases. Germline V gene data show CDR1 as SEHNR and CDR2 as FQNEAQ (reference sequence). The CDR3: CASSPRGSASPGELFF. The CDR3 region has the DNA TGTGCCAGCAGCCCGCGGGGGAGCGCGTCCCCCGGGGAGCTGTTTTTT.

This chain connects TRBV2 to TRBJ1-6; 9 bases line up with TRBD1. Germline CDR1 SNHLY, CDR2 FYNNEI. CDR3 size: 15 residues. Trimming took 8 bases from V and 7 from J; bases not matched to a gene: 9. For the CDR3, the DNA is TGTGCCAGCGTGGCCGAGACAGGGGGAAATTCACCCCTCCACTTT. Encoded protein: CASVAETGGNSPLHF.

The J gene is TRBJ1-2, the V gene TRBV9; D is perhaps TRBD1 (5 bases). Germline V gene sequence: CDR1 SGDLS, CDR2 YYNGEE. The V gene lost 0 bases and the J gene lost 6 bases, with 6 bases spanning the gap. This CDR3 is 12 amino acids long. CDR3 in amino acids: CASSVAGNGYTF. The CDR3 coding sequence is TGTGCCAGCAGCGTAGCAGGGAATGGCTACACCTTC.

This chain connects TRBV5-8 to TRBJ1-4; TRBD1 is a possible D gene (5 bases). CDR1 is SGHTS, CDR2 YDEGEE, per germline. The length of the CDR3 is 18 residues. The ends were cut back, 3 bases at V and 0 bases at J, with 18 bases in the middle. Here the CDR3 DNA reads TGTGCCAGCAGCTCCTTTAGACAGAACCTTGCAACTAATGAAAAACTGTTTTTT. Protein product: CASSSFRQNLATNEKLFF.

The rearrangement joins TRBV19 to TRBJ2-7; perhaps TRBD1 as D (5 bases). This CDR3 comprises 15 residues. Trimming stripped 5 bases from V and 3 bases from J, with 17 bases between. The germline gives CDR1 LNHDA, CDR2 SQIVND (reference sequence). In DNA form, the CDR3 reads TGTGCCAGTAGTCGAAGGGGAAGGGGTAGCTACGAGCAGTACTTC. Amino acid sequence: CASSRRGRGSYEQYF.

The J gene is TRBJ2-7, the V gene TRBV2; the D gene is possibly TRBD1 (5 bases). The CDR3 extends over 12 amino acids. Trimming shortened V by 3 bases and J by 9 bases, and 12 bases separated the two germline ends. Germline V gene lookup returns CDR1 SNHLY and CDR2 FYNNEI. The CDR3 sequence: CASSDDSTGQYF. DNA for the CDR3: TGTGCCAGCAGTGATGACAGCACTGGGCAGTACTTC.

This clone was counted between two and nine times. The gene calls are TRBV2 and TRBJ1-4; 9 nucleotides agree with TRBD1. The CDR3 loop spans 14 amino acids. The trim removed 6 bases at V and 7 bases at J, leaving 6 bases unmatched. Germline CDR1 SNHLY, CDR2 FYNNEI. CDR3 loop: CASSSDRGGEKLFF. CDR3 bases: TGTGCCAGCAGCTCGGACAGGGGAGGTGAAAAACTGTTTTTT. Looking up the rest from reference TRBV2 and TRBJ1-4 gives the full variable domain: EPEVTQTPSHQVTQMGQEVILRCVPISNHLYFYWYRQILGQKVEFLVSFYNNEISEKSEIFDDQFSVERPDGSNFTLKIRSTKLEDSAMYFCASSSDRGGEKLFFGSGTQLSVL.

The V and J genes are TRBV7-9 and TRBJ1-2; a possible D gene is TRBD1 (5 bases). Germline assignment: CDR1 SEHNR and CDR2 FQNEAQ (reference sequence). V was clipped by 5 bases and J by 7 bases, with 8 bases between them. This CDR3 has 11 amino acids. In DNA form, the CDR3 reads TGTGCCAGCAGCGGGGGACTTGGCTACACCTTC. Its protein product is CASSGGLGYTF.

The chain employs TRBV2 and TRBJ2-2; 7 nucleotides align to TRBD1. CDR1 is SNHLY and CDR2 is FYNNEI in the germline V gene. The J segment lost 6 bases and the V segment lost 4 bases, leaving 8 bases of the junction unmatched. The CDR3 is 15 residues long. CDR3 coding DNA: TGTGCCAGCAGTGGGCCAGGGGGATCGGCCGGGGAGCTGTTTTTT. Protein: CASSGPGGSAGELFF.